This T cell receptor (beta chain) appears in the sequencing data of a study of cytomegalovirus exposure and HLA in healthy donors. The CDR3 contains 15 residues. In germline, CDR1 is SQVTM, CDR2 ANQGSEA. V trimming: 7 bases; J trimming: 5 bases; junction bases outside the gene matches: 14. Assay used: immunoSEQ multiplex PCR; TCRdb lists only in-frame clones, some missing. The sample includes 150,000 to 200,000 clones, less than 95% of them seen just once. The sequenced material came from PBMCs. The chain uses TRBV29-1 and TRBJ1-1, with TRBD1 matching 9 bases. This TCR was sampled from a woman younger than 30 in good health and CMV-seropositive. Written as DNA, the CDR3 is TGCAGCGCTGGGAACTACAGGGGGCGGAGAACTGAAGCTTTCTTT. Amino acids: CSAGNYRGRRTEAFF.